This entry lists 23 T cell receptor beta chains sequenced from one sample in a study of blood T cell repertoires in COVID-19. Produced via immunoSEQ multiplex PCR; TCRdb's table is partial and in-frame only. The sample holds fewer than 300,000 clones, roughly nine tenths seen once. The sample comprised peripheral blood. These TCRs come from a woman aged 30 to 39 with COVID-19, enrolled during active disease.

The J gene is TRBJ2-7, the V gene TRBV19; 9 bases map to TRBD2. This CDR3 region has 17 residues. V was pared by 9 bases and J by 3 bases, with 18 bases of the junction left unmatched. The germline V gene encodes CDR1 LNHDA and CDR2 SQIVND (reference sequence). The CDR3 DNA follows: TGTGCCAGCTCTCGGTCGAGGGGTAGCGGGAGTGTCTACGAGCAGTACTTC. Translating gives CASSRSRGSGSVYEQYF.

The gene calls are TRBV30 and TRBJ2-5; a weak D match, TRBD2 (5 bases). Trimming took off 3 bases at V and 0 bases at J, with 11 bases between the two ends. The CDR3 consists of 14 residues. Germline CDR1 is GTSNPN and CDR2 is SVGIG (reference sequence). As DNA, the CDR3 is TGTGCCTGGAGCGGCGGGCCGGACCAAGAGACCCAGTACTTC. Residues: CAWSGGPDQETQYF.

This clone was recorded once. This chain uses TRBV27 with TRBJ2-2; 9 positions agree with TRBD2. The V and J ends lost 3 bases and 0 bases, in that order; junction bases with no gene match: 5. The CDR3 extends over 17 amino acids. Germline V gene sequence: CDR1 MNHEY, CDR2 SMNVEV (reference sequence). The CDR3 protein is CASSFRAGGTNTGELFF. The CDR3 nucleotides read TGTGCCAGCAGTTTCCGAGCGGGAGGCACGAACACCGGGGAGCTGTTTTTT.

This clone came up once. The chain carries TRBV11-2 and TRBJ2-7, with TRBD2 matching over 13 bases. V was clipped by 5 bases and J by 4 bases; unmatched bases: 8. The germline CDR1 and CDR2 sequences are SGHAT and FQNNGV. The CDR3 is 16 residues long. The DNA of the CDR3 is TGTGCCAGCAGCGTAACACTAGCGGGAGGGACATACGAGCAGTACTTC. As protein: CASSVTLAGGTYEQYF.

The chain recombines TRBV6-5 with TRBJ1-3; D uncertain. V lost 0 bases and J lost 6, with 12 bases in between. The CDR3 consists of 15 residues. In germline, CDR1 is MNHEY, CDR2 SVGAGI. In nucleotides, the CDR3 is TGTGCCAGCAGTTACTCGCGGTCTCCCATAAACACCATATATTTT. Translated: CASSYSRSPINTIYF.

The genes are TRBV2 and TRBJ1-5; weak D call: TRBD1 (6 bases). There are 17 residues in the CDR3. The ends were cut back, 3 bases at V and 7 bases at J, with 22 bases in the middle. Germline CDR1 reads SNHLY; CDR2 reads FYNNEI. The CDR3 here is CASSERGQGLGKQPQHF. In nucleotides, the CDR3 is TGTGCCAGCAGTGAGAGGGGACAAGGGCTAGGAAAACAGCCCCAGCATTTT. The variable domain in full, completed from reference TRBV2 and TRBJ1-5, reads EPEVTQTPSHQVTQMGQEVILRCVPISNHLYFYWYRQILGQKVEFLVSFYNNEISEKSEIFDDQFSVERPDGSNFTLKIRSTKLEDSAMYFCASSERGQGLGKQPQHFGDGTRLSIL.

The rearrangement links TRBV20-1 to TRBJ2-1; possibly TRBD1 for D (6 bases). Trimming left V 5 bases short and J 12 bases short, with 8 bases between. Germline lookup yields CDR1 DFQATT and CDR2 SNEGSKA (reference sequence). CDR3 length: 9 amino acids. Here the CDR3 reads CSAGGPQFF. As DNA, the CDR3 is TGCAGTGCTGGGGGCCCGCAGTTCTTC.

CDR3 bases: TGCGCCAGCAGGGCTAGCGGGTCCTACAATGAGCAGTTCTTC. It is translated as CASRASGSYNEQFF. The rearrangement joins TRBV4-1 to TRBJ2-1; 8 bases agree with TRBD2. The CDR3 is 14 residues long. The germline gives CDR1 MGHRA, CDR2 YSYEKL. Trimming removed 6 bases from V and 1 base from J; junction bases left unmatched: 2.

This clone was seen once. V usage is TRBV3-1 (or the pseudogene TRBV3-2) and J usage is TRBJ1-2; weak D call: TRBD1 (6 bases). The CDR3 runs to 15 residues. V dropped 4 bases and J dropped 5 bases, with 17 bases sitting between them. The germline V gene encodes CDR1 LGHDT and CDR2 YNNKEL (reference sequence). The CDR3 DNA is TGTGCCAGCAGCCTCTCCCGGACAGCGCTTTATGGCTACACCTTC. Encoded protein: CASSLSRTALYGYTF.

The CDR3 nucleotides read TGCAGCGCAAGTGAAGGGGGGGGCGGGAATGAGCAGTTCTTC. It encodes CSASEGGGGNEQFF. This rearrangement joins TRBV29-1 to TRBJ2-1; tentatively, D is TRBD2 (7 bases). This CDR3 has 14 residues. The V and J ends lost 7 bases and 7 bases respectively, with 20 bases between them. CDR1 SQVTM and CDR2 ANQGSEA come from the germline V gene.

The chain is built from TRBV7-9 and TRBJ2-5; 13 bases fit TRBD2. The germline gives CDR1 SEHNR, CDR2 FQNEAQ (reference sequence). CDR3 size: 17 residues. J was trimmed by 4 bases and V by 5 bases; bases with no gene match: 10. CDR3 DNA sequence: TGTGCCAGCAGCCCCCTTGGACTAGCGGGAGCGGGAGAGACCCAGTACTTC. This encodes CASSPLGLAGAGETQYF.

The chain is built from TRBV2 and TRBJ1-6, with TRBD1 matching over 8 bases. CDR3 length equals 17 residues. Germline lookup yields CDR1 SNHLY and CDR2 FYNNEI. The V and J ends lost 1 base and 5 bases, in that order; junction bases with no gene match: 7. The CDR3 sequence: CASSEDAQGADNSPLHF. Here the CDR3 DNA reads TGTGCCAGCAGTGAAGACGCTCAGGGGGCGGATAATTCACCCCTCCACTTT.

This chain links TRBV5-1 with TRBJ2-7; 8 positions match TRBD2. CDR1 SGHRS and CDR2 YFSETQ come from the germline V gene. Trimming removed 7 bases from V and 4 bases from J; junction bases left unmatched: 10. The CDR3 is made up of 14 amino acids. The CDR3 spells CASQVTSGVYEQYF. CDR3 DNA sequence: TGCGCCAGCCAAGTTACTAGCGGCGTGTACGAGCAGTACTTC.

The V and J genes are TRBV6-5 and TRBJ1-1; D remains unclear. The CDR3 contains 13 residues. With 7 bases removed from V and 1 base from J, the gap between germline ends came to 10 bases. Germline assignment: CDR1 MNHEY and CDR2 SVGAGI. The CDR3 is CASMFEWNTEAFF. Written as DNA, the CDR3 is TGTGCCAGCATGTTTGAGTGGAACACTGAAGCTTTCTTT.

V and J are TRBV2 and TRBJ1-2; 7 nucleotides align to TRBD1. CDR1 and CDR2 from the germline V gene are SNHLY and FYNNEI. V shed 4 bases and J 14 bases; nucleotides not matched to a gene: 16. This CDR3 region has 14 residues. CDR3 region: CASSGQGSYLRDTF. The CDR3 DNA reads TGTGCCAGCAGTGGACAGGGCTCATACCTTCGGGATACCTTC.

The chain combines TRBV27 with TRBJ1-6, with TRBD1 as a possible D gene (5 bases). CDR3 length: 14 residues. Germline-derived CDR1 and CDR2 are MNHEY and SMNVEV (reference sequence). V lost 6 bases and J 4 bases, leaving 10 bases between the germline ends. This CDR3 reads CASREGLYNSPLHF. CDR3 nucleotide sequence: TGTGCCAGCAGGGAGGGGCTATATAATTCACCCCTCCACTTT.

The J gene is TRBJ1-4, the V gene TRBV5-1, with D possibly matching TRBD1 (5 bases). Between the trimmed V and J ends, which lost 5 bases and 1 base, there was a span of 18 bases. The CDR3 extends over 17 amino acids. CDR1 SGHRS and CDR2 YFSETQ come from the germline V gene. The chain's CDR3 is CASSQSARVGTNEKLFF. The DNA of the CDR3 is TGCGCCAGCAGTCAGAGTGCCAGGGTTGGAACTAATGAAAAACTGTTTTTT.

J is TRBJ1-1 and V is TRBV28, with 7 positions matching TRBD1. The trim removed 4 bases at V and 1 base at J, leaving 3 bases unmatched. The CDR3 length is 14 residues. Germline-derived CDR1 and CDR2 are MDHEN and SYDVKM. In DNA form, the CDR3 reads TGTGCCAGCAGTTCAGGGGGGAAGAACACTGAAGCTTTCTTT. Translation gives CASSSGGKNTEAFF. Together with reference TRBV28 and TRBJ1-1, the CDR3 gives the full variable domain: DVKVTQSSRYLVKRTGEKVFLECVQDMDHENMFWYRQDPGLGLRLIYFSYDVKMKEKGDIPEGYSVSREKKERFSLILESASTNQTSMYLCASSSGGKNTEAFFGQGTRLTVV.

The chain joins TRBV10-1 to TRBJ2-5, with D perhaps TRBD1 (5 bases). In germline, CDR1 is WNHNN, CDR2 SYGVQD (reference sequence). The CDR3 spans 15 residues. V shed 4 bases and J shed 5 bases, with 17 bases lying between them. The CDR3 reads CASSGGGGKGETQYF. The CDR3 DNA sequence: TGCGCCAGCAGTGGTGGCGGTGGGAAGGGGGAGACCCAGTACTTC.

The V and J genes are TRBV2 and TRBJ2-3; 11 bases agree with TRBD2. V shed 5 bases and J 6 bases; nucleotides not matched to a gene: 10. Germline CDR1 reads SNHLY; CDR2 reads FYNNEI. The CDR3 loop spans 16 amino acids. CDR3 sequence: CASSYIAGGMGDTQYF. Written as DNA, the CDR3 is TGTGCCAGCAGTTACATAGCGGGAGGGATGGGGGATACGCAGTATTTT.

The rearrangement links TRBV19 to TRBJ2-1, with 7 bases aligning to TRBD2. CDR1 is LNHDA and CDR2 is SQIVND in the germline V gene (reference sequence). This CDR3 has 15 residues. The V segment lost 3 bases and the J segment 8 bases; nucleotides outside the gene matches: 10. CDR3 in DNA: TGTGCCAGTAGTATTCGGGCGGGAGTCAACCATGAGCAGTTCTTC. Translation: CASSIRAGVNHEQFF. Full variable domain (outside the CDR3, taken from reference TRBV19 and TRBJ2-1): DGGITQSPKYLFRKEGQNVTLSCEQNLNHDAMYWYRQDPGQGLRLIYYSQIVNDFQKGDIAEGYSVSREKKESFPLTVTSAQKNPTAFYLCASSIRAGVNHEQFFGPGTRLTVL.

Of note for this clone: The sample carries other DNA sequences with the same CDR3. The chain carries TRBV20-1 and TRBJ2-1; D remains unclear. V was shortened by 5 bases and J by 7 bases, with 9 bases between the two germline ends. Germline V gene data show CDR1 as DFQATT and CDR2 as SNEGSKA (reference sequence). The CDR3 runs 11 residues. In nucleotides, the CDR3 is TGCAGTGCTTCCCCGCGGAATGAGCAGTTCTTC. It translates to CSASPRNEQFF.

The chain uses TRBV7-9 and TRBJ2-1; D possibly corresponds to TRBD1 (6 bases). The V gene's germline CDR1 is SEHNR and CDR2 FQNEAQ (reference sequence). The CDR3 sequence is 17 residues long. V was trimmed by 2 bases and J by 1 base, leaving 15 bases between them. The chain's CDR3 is CASSLSQGLGSYNEQFF. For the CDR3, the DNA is TGTGCCAGCAGCTTATCTCAGGGGTTAGGGTCCTACAATGAGCAGTTCTTC.